The 27 T cell receptor beta chains reported below all come from one sample, sequenced in a study of blood T cell repertoires in COVID-19. Clones were sequenced by immunoSEQ multiplex PCR, and TCRdb holds only the in-frame ones, with some missing. The profile covers tens of thousands of clones, with 75% to 85% appearing a single time and 27% taken by the ten largest. The source material was peripheral blood. These receptors all stem from a human donor in a cohort sampled during active COVID-19.

The CDR3 coding sequence is TGTGCCAGCAGCTCGGACTCTTACAATGAGCAGTTCTTC. Translation gives CASSSDSYNEQFF. The rearrangement joins TRBV7-3 to TRBJ2-1, with D maybe TRBD2 (5 bases). This CDR3 contains 13 residues. Trimming shortened V by 4 bases and J by 4 bases, and 8 bases separated the two germline ends. Germline CDR1 SGHTA, CDR2 FQGTGA.

This clone has a handful of counts. This chain uses TRBV19 with TRBJ1-5; no clear D gene. The germline gives CDR1 LNHDA, CDR2 SQIVND (reference sequence). The V gene lost 4 bases and the J gene lost 5 bases, with 12 bases spanning the gap. CDR3 length: 14 residues. In DNA form, the CDR3 reads TGTGCCAGTAGTACCGGGATGAATTATCAGCCCCAGCATTTT. It translates to CASSTGMNYQPQHF.

The chain combines TRBV18 with TRBJ1-5; 8 bases are shared with TRBD1. This CDR3 contains 16 residues. Trimming took 0 bases from V and 3 from J; bases not matched to a gene: 4. Per germline, CDR1 KGHSH and CDR2 LQKENI. CDR3 amino acids: CASSPPSRGLNQPQHF. The CDR3 DNA follows: TGTGCCAGCTCACCACCGTCCAGGGGGCTCAATCAGCCCCAGCATTTT.

The CDR3 loop reads CASSYSGALNTEAFF. The CDR3 DNA reads as TGTGCCAGCAGTTACTCGGGGGCTTTGAACACTGAAGCTTTCTTT. The rearrangement uses TRBV6-2 or TRBV6-3 and TRBJ1-1; maybe TRBD1 (6 bases). CDR1 is MNHEY and CDR2 is SVGEGT in the germline V gene. The germline V and J ends were trimmed by 0 bases and 0 bases, with 8 bases remaining between them. The CDR3 has 15 amino acids.

Comments on this clone: At one of its ends the junction is not consistent with the germline gene, which may arise from a read error. V usage is TRBV27 and J usage is TRBJ1-6, with 10 bases aligning to TRBD1. The CDR3 length is 17 residues. CDR1 MNHEY and CDR2 SMNVEV come from the germline V gene (reference sequence). CDR3 amino acids: CTSSRDRGRFYNSPLHF. CDR3 sequence (DNA): TGTACCAGCAGTCGAGACAGGGGGCGCTTCTATAATTCACCCCTCCACTTT.

The rearrangement links TRBV6-5 to TRBJ1-3; the D is unclear. There are 14 residues in the CDR3. Germline V gives CDR1 MNHEY, CDR2 SVGAGI. The germline V and J ends were trimmed by 7 bases and 4 bases, with 14 bases remaining between them. For the CDR3, the DNA is TGTGCCAGCATTCGGGATTTTAAAGGAAACACCATATATTTT. The encoded protein is CASIRDFKGNTIYF.

The gene calls are TRBV7-6 and TRBJ1-4; 7 nucleotides match TRBD1. Germline V gene data show CDR1 as SGHVS and CDR2 as FNYEAQ. The V and J ends lost 8 bases and 3 bases, in that order; junction bases with no gene match: 6. This CDR3 has 14 amino acids. The CDR3 spells CASGGQAANEKLFF. CDR3 in DNA: TGTGCCAGCGGCGGACAGGCGGCTAATGAAAAACTGTTTTTT.

This clone was counted once. The chain joins TRBV5-1 to TRBJ1-2, with 7 nucleotides matching TRBD1. The germline CDR1 and CDR2 sequences are SGHRS and YFSETQ. V lost 3 bases, J lost 6 bases, and 5 bases stayed unmatched. CDR3 size: 13 residues. The CDR3 loop is CASSSTGFDGYTF. The CDR3, as DNA: TGCGCCAGCAGCTCGACAGGGTTTGATGGCTACACCTTC.

The CDR3 spells CSASPHRQDPGYTF. Written as DNA, the CDR3 is TGCAGTGCTAGTCCCCATCGACAGGATCCTGGCTACACCTTC. The V and J genes are TRBV20-1 and TRBJ1-2; D perhaps matches TRBD1 (6 bases). The V gene lost 3 bases and the J gene lost 7 bases, with 18 bases spanning the gap. There are 14 residues in the CDR3. Germline values: CDR1 DFQATT, CDR2 SNEGSKA (reference sequence).

The J gene is TRBJ2-7, the V gene TRBV6-5, with TRBD1 identical over 11 bases. The CDR3 consists of 14 residues. V was clipped by 6 bases and J by 6 bases; unmatched bases: 7. From germline, CDR1 is MNHEY and CDR2 SVGAGI. The CDR3 DNA reads as TGTGCCAGCAGCGGGGGACAGGGGGGAGGCGAGCAGTACTTC. Translation: CASSGGQGGGEQYF.

This rearrangement joins TRBV7-9 to TRBJ2-2; 8 nucleotides agree with TRBD1. CDR3 length: 15 amino acids. Germline V CDR1 and CDR2: SEHNR, FQNEAQ (reference sequence). J gave up 7 bases and V 3 bases, and 7 bases lay outside the gene matches. CDR3 loop: CASSFGTGYGGELFF. In nucleotides, the CDR3 is TGTGCCAGCAGCTTTGGGACAGGATATGGCGGGGAGCTGTTTTTT.

The J gene is TRBJ1-6, the V gene TRBV5-1, with TRBD1 as a possible D gene (5 bases). Germline V gene lookup returns CDR1 SGHRS and CDR2 YFSETQ. This CDR3 contains 14 residues. Trimming pared 2 bases from V and 6 bases from J, leaving 9 bases between. For the CDR3, the DNA is TGCGCCAGCAGCTTTAGGCAGGGTAATTCACCCCTCCACTTT. Its translation: CASSFRQGNSPLHF.

The J gene is TRBJ2-1, the V gene TRBV19, with 8 bases identical to TRBD2. The ends lost 4 bases at V and 8 bases at J; junction bases unmatched: 4. The germline CDR1 and CDR2 sequences are LNHDA and SQIVND (reference sequence). This CDR3 region has 13 residues. Written as DNA, the CDR3 is TGTGCCAGTAGTACTTATAGCGGGGATGAGCAGTTCTTC. As protein: CASSTYSGDEQFF.

V and J are TRBV14 and TRBJ2-1, with TRBD2 identical over 15 bases. Germline-derived CDR1 and CDR2 are SGHDN and FVKESK. There are 17 residues in the CDR3. V lost 2 bases, J lost 7 bases, and 6 bases stayed unmatched. The CDR3 sequence is CASSQLRTSGGANEQFF. CDR3 sequence (DNA): TGTGCCAGCAGCCAACTTAGGACTAGCGGGGGGGCAAATGAGCAGTTCTTC. Filled out from reference TRBV14 and TRBJ2-1, the complete variable domain reads EAGVTQFPSHSVIEKGQTVTLRCDPISGHDNLYWYRRVMGKEIKFLLHFVKESKQDESGMPNNRFLAERTGGTYSTLKVQPAELEDSGVYFCASSQLRTSGGANEQFFGPGTRLTVL.

The rearrangement uses TRBV30 and TRBJ2-7; D might be TRBD2 (6 bases). CDR3 length equals 14 residues. Trimming took 2 bases from V and 0 from J, leaving 11 bases between them. From germline, CDR1 is GTSNPN and CDR2 SVGIG (reference sequence). CDR3 region: CAWSPGGSSYEQYF. DNA for the CDR3: TGTGCCTGGAGTCCCGGGGGTAGCTCCTACGAGCAGTACTTC. Supplemented by reference TRBV30 and TRBJ2-7, the full variable domain reads SQTIHQWPATLVQPVGSPLSLECTVEGTSNPNLYWYRQAAGRGLQLLFYSVGIGQISSEVPQNLSASRPQDRQFILSSKKLLLSDSGFYLCAWSPGGSSYEQYFGPGTRLTVT.

This clone was detected only once. The rearrangement links TRBV6-5 to TRBJ1-5; perhaps TRBD1 as D (6 bases). The CDR3 covers 13 residues. Between the trimmed V and J ends, which lost 6 bases and 9 bases, there was a span of 15 bases. Germline V gene lookup returns CDR1 MNHEY and CDR2 SVGAGI. The CDR3 bases are TGTGCCAGCAGGAGGGGGGGCAATGCGCCCCAGCATTTT. Translated: CASRRGGNAPQHF.

The gene calls are TRBV5-1 and TRBJ2-7; no reliable D call. The V and J ends lost 0 bases and 7 bases respectively, with 11 bases between them. Germline V gene sequence: CDR1 SGHRS, CDR2 YFSETQ. CDR3 size: 13 residues. CDR3 loop: CASSLASTREQYF. The CDR3 DNA sequence: TGCGCCAGCAGCTTGGCCTCGACAAGAGAGCAGTACTTC.

The chain joins TRBV7-6 to TRBJ1-1, with 7 bases that match TRBD1. V dropped 5 bases and J dropped 2; count of bases not matched to a gene: 8. The CDR3 contains 15 residues. Germline V CDR1 and CDR2: SGHVS, FNYEAQ. The CDR3 region is CASSARDSLNTEAFF. CDR3 bases: TGTGCCAGCAGCGCCCGGGACAGCCTAAACACTGAAGCTTTCTTT.

The chain recombines TRBV4-1 with TRBJ1-6; a possible D gene is TRBD1 (6 bases). CDR3 length: 16 residues. V lost 2 bases to trimming and J lost 0 bases, with 8 bases between them. Germline V lookup: CDR1 MGHRA, CDR2 YSYEKL. CDR3 loop: CASSQQGSSYNSPLHF. The CDR3 DNA sequence: TGCGCCAGCAGCCAACAGGGGAGCTCCTATAATTCACCCCTCCACTTT.

This clone showed up just once. The J gene is TRBJ1-4, the V gene TRBV4-2, with 7 bases that match TRBD1. CDR3 length equals 16 residues. Per the germline V gene, CDR1 is LGHNA and CDR2 is YNFKEQ. The V gene end was trimmed by 0 bases and the J gene end by 4 bases; junction bases not matched to a gene: 5. The CDR3 protein is CASSQERGQSNEKLFF. The DNA of the CDR3 is TGTGCCAGCAGCCAAGAAAGGGGACAGAGTAATGAAAAACTGTTTTTT.

This clone was recorded a few times. Written as DNA, the CDR3 is TGTGCCAGCAGTTACCCCGAAACAGGGGGCTATGGCTACACCTTC. Protein product: CASSYPETGGYGYTF. This chain links TRBV6-5 with TRBJ1-2; the match to TRBD1 covers 8 bases. Germline V gene sequence: CDR1 MNHEY, CDR2 SVGAGI. The CDR3 contains 15 residues. With V trimmed by 2 bases and J by 4 bases, 6 bases remained unmatched.

This chain's CDR3 is CASSVAERETQYF. The DNA of the CDR3 is TGTGCCAGCAGCGTAGCTGAGCGGGAGACCCAGTACTTC. The rearrangement uses TRBV9 and TRBJ2-5, with D possibly TRBD2 on 5 matching bases. CDR1 is SGDLS, CDR2 YYNGEE, per germline. The V and J ends lost 0 bases and 5 bases respectively, with 8 bases between them. This CDR3 region has 13 residues.

The genes are TRBV11-2 and TRBJ2-3; D gene ambiguous. Germline V CDR1 and CDR2: SGHAT, FQNNGV. The V and J ends lost 4 bases and 4 bases respectively, with 6 bases between them. This CDR3 region has 12 residues. The CDR3 loop reads CASSSRADTQYF. For the CDR3, the DNA is TGTGCCAGCAGCTCCCGGGCAGATACGCAGTATTTT.

The V gene is TRBV19, the J gene TRBJ2-4; 9 nucleotides match TRBD1. The CDR3 is 14 amino acids. V lost 5 bases, J lost 6 bases, and 5 bases stayed unmatched. The germline gives CDR1 LNHDA, CDR2 SQIVND (reference sequence). In DNA, the CDR3 is TGTGCCAGTAGTTGGGACAGGGTTGGAAACATTCAGTACTTC. It encodes CASSWDRVGNIQYF.

The chain is built from TRBV6-1 and TRBJ1-5; D call uncertain. This CDR3 has 15 residues. V was clipped by 1 base and J by 3 bases, with 10 bases between them. From germline, CDR1 is MNHNS and CDR2 SASEGT. CDR3 sequence reads: CASSEGADPNQPQHF. The CDR3 nucleotides are TGTGCCAGCAGTGAAGGGGCAGATCCCAATCAGCCCCAGCATTTT.

The table lists this clone with a count of one. The chain links TRBV5-1 to TRBJ2-3, with a possible D match to TRBD2 (6 bases). The CDR3 extends over 17 amino acids. The germline V gene encodes CDR1 SGHRS and CDR2 YFSETQ. The V gene lost 4 bases and the J gene lost 0 bases, with 18 bases spanning the gap. The CDR3 bases are TGCGCCAGCAGCCTGTGGGGGGTTGGGACTAGCACAGATACGCAGTATTTT. Translating gives CASSLWGVGTSTDTQYF.

The chain has TRBV5-1 and TRBJ2-1; D perhaps matches TRBD2 (5 bases). The CDR3 spans 15 residues. Trimming removed 3 bases at V and 5 bases at J, with 15 bases between. Per germline, CDR1 SGHRS and CDR2 YFSETQ. The DNA for the CDR3 is TGCGCCAGCAGCTCCTATACCGGGGTCCACAATGAGCAGTTCTTC. Translated: CASSSYTGVHNEQFF. The variable domain in full, completed from reference TRBV5-1 and TRBJ2-1, reads KAGVTQTPRYLIKTRGQQVTLSCSPISGHRSVSWYQQTPGQGLQFLFEYFSETQRNKGNFPGRFSGRQFSNSRSEMNVSTLELGDSALYLCASSSYTGVHNEQFFGPGTRLTVL.